One TCR beta chain is described in this entry. These data originate in a study of blood T cell repertoires in COVID-19. Overall study context: Spain, Italy and the United States supplied samples that represented acute and convalescent COVID-19. Sources were T cells, B-cell-depleted T cells, or PBMCs; the material itself was cDNA or gDNA.

In the original analysis: By means of reference gene primer amplification, nucleated cell counts were estimated. Using immunoSEQ multiplex PCR, the repertoire was profiled, and TCRdb retains in-frame clones only, with some absent. The V and J calls and clone size are taken from that table; D and trimming were inferred from the DNA. There are 110,000 to 150,000 clones in the sample; approximately 91% occur only once, and approximately 1.8% lies in the top ten. The sample consisted of peripheral blood. This TCR was sampled from a man between 65 and 79 years old with acute or convalescent COVID-19.

CDR3 in amino acids: CASSQDREGSNQPQHF. In DNA, the CDR3 is TGTGCCAGCAGCCAAGACAGGGAGGGGAGCAATCAGCCCCAGCATTTT. The rearrangement links TRBV3-1 (or the pseudogene TRBV3-2) to TRBJ1-5; TRBD1 might be the D (5 bases). Germline V CDR1 and CDR2: LGHDT, YNNKEL (reference sequence). CDR3 length: 16 amino acids. Trimming pared 0 bases from V and 1 base from J, leaving 10 bases between.